This T cell receptor (beta chain) was captured in a study of CD8+ T cells in alopecia areata. Broader study findings: Normal-skin resident alphabeta T cells also appear among scalp sample sequences. Sharing of TCR sequences between patients (possibly for HLA-related reasons) was less clear than in mice. Tofacitinib significantly decreased scalp clonality and expanded CD8+ clones among top 100.

Comment on this clone: The antigen is unknown.

RNA extraction was followed by reverse transcription into cDNA, which acted as the sequencing template. Sequencing used immunoSEQ multiplex PCR; TCRdb keeps in-frame clones, though not all of them. The top ten hold under 14% of the sample, which has about 180,000 clones, approximately 55% seen once. Regarding treatment: oral pan-JAK inhibitor, 5-10 mg twice daily. This CDR3 contains 13 residues. Germline values: CDR1 LNHNV, CDR2 YYDKDF (reference sequence). Trimming took 0 bases from V and 14 from J; bases not matched to a gene: 5. This specimen was CD8+ T cells sorted from blood, taken at week 24, from a patient treated with tofacitinib. J is TRBJ2-1 and V is TRBV15; 9 bases map to TRBD1. This TCR was sampled from a human donor with alopecia areata. Written as DNA, the CDR3 is TGTGCCACCAGCAGAGATGAAGACAGGGGGGAGTTCTTC. It is translated as CATSRDEDRGEFF.